Listed below are T cell receptor beta chains from one sample, sequenced in a study of blood T cells in healthy people across ages. Via MiXCR, TCRdb re-called the 5' RACE reads, giving one row per CDR3 protein. The sample holds over 1,300,000 distinct CDR3 sequences, 59% seen once. The specimen sequenced was blood. All receptors come from a young man in good health. Each CDR3 is given with its conserved first and last residue. The D gene is left open where the match is weak. Clone size is stated in some rows and not others, as once, few, many or a class when expanded.

>NA|TRBJ1-5|TRBV5-6|17|NA
TGTGCCAGCAGCGCCCTATCTCTAGGGGGAGAAGGCCAGCCCCAGCATTTT
CASSALSLGGEGQPQHF
>NA|TRBJ2-5|TRBV27|14|NA
TGTGCCAGCAGTTTGTACCGCCCAGGAAATGAGCAGTACTTC
CASSLYRPGNEQYF
>NA|TRBJ2-7|TRBV7-2|13|NA
TGTGCCAGCAGCAGTACAGAGGACGACGAGCAGTACTTC
CASSSTEDDEQYF
>once|TRBJ2-7|TRBV20-1|15|NA
TGCAGTGCTACCAGAGGGGACGGGGACGCGGGCGAGCAGTACTTC
CSATRGDGDAGEQYF
>NA|TRBJ2-2|TRBV11-3|16|TRBD2
TGTGCCAGCAGCCCCCACGTTGGGGGGGACACCGGGGAGCTGTTTTTT
CASSPHVGGDTGELFF
>NA|TRBJ1-4|TRBV4-3|15|NA
TGCGCCAGCAGCCAAGATTCCGAAAGAAATGAAAAACTGTTTTTT
CASSQDSERNEKLFF
>NA|TRBJ1-6|TRBV15|14|NA
TGTGCCACCAGCAGAGATCACAGTCCGGAACCCCTCCACTTT
CATSRDHSPEPLHF
>few|TRBJ2-7|TRBV20-1|11|NA
TGCAGTGCCGGAACAGTTCACGAGCAGTACTTC
CSAGTVHEQYF
>few|TRBJ2-7|TRBV20-1|14|NA
TGCAGTGCTAGAGGGCTAGGGTACTACAATGAGCAGTACTTC
CSARGLGYYNEQYF
>NA|TRBJ2-1|TRBV28|15|TRBD2
TGTGCCAGCAGTAATCTAGCGGGGGGTTACAATGAGCAGTTCTTC
CASSNLAGGYNEQFF
>NA|TRBJ1-2|TRBV7-2|14|TRBD1
TGTGCCAGCAGCTCCCCCGACAGGGTGGGTGGCTACACCTTC
CASSSPDRVGGYTF
>few|TRBJ2-7|TRBV12-3/TRBV12-4|14|NA
TGTGCCAGCAGTTCTTTGGGCGCCCAGGTCGAGCAGTACTTC
CASSSLGAQVEQYF
>NA|TRBJ2-2|TRBV15|16|TRBD2
TGTGCCACCAGCAGAGATAGTCGACTAGCGGGCGGGGAGCTGTTTTTT
CATSRDSRLAGGELFF
>NA|TRBJ2-1|TRBV5-4|12|NA
TGTGCCAGCAGCTCCCCGGGACGTCGCGAGTTCTTC
CASSSPGRREFF
>NA|TRBJ2-5|TRBV5-6|15|NA
TGTGCCAGCAGCTTGGATCGGCGGGACAATAGGGAGCAGTACTTC
CASSLDRRDNREQYF
>few|TRBJ1-2|TRBV20-1|15|TRBD1
TGCAGTGCAGCACCGGGACAGGGGTCGTTCTATGGCTACACCTTC
CSAAPGQGSFYGYTF
>NA|TRBJ2-4|TRBV9|17|TRBD2
TGTGCCAGCAGCCCCCGACTAGCGCGGACGATGGGTAATGAGCAGTACTTC
CASSPRLARTMGNEQYF
>NA|TRBJ1-1|TRBV28|12|NA
TGTGCCAGCAGTTTATGGTCCACTGAAGCTTTCTTT
CASSLWSTEAFF
>NA|TRBJ2-6|TRBV4-1|18|NA
TGCGCCAGCAGCCACCGCGCCCAGGAAATCTCTGGGGCCAACGTCCTGACTTTC
CASSHRAQEISGANVLTF
>once|TRBJ2-3|TRBV20-1|15|TRBD1
TGCAGTGCTAGAGATAGGGACAGGATCACAGGTACGCAGTATTTT
CSARDRDRITGTQYF
>once|TRBJ2-3|TRBV27|17|NA
TGTGCCAGCAGTTTTCTTCCGCCTTTGGCGAGCACAGATACGCAGTATTTT
CASSFLPPLASTDTQYF
>NA|TRBJ2-2|TRBV12-3/TRBV12-4|13|TRBD2
TGTGCCAGCAGCACTAGCGGGACCGGGGAGCTGTTTTTT
CASSTSGTGELFF
>NA|TRBJ2-1|TRBV20-1|14|TRBD2
TGCAGTGCCATCTTCCCCCCGGGGGGGAATGAGCAGTTCTTC
CSAIFPPGGNEQFF
>NA|TRBJ2-3|TRBV6-5|15|TRBD2
TGTGCCAGCAGCCGACTAGCGGGGGGATCAGATACGCAGTATTTT
CASSRLAGGSDTQYF
>NA|TRBJ2-7|TRBV9|15|TRBD2
TGTGCCAGCAGCGTAGCTGGAGCGGGGAGTTACGAGCAGTACTTC
CASSVAGAGSYEQYF
>few|TRBJ2-7|TRBV3-1|12|NA
TGTGCCAGCAGCGGTGGACAGCCCGAGCAGTACTTC
CASSGGQPEQYF
>NA|TRBJ2-3|TRBV20-1|16|TRBD1
TGCAGTGCTCCAGGGGGCAGGGGGAGTACGGCAGATATGCAGTATTTT
CSAPGGRGSTADMQYF
>NA|TRBJ2-2|TRBV29-1|12|NA
TGCAGCGCCTGTGATAACACCGGGGAGCTGTTTTTT
CSACDNTGELFF
>NA|TRBJ2-4|TRBV27|12|NA
TGTGCCAGCAGTTCGGTCTCCTACGAGCGGTACTTC
CASSSVSYERYF
>NA|TRBJ2-3|TRBV20-1|13|TRBD1
TGCAGTGCTAGGGGACAGGGACCCGATACGCAGTATTTT
CSARGQGPDTQYF
>few|TRBJ2-2|TRBV25-1|16|NA
TGTGCCAGCAGTGATCACGGGGACTCTCACACCGGGGAGCTGTTTTTT
CASSDHGDSHTGELFF
>NA|TRBJ2-5|TRBV27|13|NA
TGTGCCAGCGGGTTAGCCGACCAAGAGACCCAGTACTTC
CASGLADQETQYF
>few|TRBJ1-6|TRBV4-3|15|NA
TGCGCCAGCACCCGAGAGGCTGGCAGGGATTCACCCCTCCACTTT
CASTREAGRDSPLHF
>NA|TRBJ1-5|TRBV4-1|14|NA
TGCGCCAGCAGTCAGACAGAGTACAATCAGCCCCAGCATTTT
CASSQTEYNQPQHF
>once|TRBJ2-6|TRBV24-1|20|TRBD2
TGTGCCACCAGTGATTTGCGGGAGGGTCTAATCTGTCCTGGGGCCAACGTCCTGACTTTC
CATSDLREGLICPGANVLTF
>NA|TRBJ2-3|TRBV29-1|14|TRBD1
TGCAGCGTTAAGCTGCAGGGGGCTACAGATACGCAGTATTTT
CSVKLQGATDTQYF
>few|TRBJ2-7|TRBV5-5|14|NA
TGTGCCAGCACCACAGGGAAGAGCTCCTACGAGCAGTACTTC
CASTTGKSSYEQYF
>NA|TRBJ2-7|TRBV5-1|16|TRBD1
TGCGCCAGCTCCGCCGGAGACAGGGTAAGAGGCTACGAGCAGTACTTC
CASSAGDRVRGYEQYF
>NA|TRBJ2-1|TRBV20-1|18|TRBD2
TGCAGTGCCGCCCTCACTAGCGGGGGGGCAAGGTCCTACAATGAGCAGTTCTTC
CSAALTSGGARSYNEQFF
>NA|TRBJ2-5|TRBV7-9|15|NA
TGTGCCAGCAGCTATCCCACGCAGTACCAAGAGACCCAGTACTTC
CASSYPTQYQETQYF